The T cell receptor (beta chain) under discussion was sequenced for a study of T cell repertoires in cytomegalovirus infection. Study details: Researchers turned to recently identified HLA-C-restricted CMV epitopes as well as well-studied HLA-B-restricted ones. Public TCR beta signatures were indicative of both CMV infection and a matching HLA type. General observations from the study: Across the ex vivo response, the dominant clonotypes were HLA-C-restricted CMV-specific TCR beta clonotypes.

This clonotype occurred a few times. What it recognizes is unknown. TCRdb redid the calling of the reads with MiXCR, one entry per CDR3 protein. Of about 350,000 distinct CDR3 sequences in the sample, roughly 34% were seen once. The CDR3 contains 14 residues. Per germline, CDR1 MNHNS and CDR2 SASEGT. Between the trimmed V and J ends, which lost 6 bases and 2 bases, there was a span of 13 bases. The rearrangement links TRBV6-1 to TRBJ1-1, with D uncertain. The clonotype was recovered from a human donor in good health (CMV status not recorded). Some clones in this sample may be carry-over from other donors' samples. The source material was cultured PBMCs, sampled from culture after CMV antigen stimulation. CDR3 in amino acids: CASSYQWGNTEAFF. The CDR3 bases are TGTGCCAGCAGCTACCAATGGGGAAACACTGAAGCTTTCTTT.